This T cell receptor beta chain is from a study of post-analysis software for immune sequencing data. Whole-study context: As for disease course, relapsing-remitting, secondary progressive and progressive-relapsing multiple sclerosis were all included. Study-level points and caveats: When compared against controls, multiple sclerosis patients showed significantly lower normalized Chao1 diversity. Patients showed TRBV5-6, TRBV5-1 and TRBV20-1 among about five TRBV segments more frequent than in controls.

Concerning this clonotype: Antigen unknown.

TCR beta cDNA libraries had unique molecular identifiers. Each CDR3 protein is one row after TCRdb ran MiXCR on the PCR reads. In the table there are roughly 800,000 distinct CDR3 sequences, about 45% of which are singletons. This CDR3 region has 15 residues. Germline loops: CDR1 MNHEY, CDR2 SVGEGT. The V gene lost 7 bases and the J gene lost 4 bases, with 17 bases spanning the gap. This chain uses TRBV6-2 or TRBV6-3 with TRBJ2-1; a possible D gene is TRBD1 (5 bases). Sequenced: blood. This clonotype originated in a girl aged 10 to 17 with multiple sclerosis. The CDR3 nucleotides are TGTGCCAGCACTCCCCAGGGCCCCCAATACAATGAGCAGTTCTTC. It specifies CASTPQGPQYNEQFF.